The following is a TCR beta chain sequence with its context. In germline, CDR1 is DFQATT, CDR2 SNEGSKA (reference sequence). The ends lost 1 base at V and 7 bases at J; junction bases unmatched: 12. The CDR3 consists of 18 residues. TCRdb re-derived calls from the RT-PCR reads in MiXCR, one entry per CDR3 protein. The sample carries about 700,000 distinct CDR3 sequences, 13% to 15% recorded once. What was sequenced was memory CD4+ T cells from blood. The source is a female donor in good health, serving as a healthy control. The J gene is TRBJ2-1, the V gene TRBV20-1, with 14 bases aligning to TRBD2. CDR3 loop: CSARGLSGTSGRINEQFF. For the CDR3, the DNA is TGCAGTGCTAGAGGACTGTCCGGGACTAGCGGGAGAATAAATGAGCAGTTCTTC.